The 6 T cell receptor beta chains reported below all come from one sample, sequenced in a study of tumor-infiltrating lymphocytes in oesophageal squamous cell carcinoma. Using its own MiXCR run on the PCR reads, TCRdb lists one record per CDR3 protein. The sample comprises 12,000 or so distinct CDR3 sequences, about 52% of which are singletons, and 34% rests with the top ten. The sample taken for sequencing was esophageal tumor tissue. The source of these receptors is a female donor with esophageal squamous cell carcinoma.

The chain has TRBV6-2 or TRBV6-3 and TRBJ2-6, with TRBD1 identical over 9 bases. V lost 6 bases and J lost 0; bases outside the gene matches: 6. The CDR3 spans 17 residues. CDR1 is MNHEY, CDR2 SVGEGT, per germline. For the CDR3, the DNA is TGTGCCAGCAGGACAGGGGGTACCATCTCTGGGGCCAACGTCCTGACTTTC. Protein: CASRTGGTISGANVLTF.

This clonotype came up many times. The V call is TRBV10-1, the J call TRBJ2-5; TRBD2 matches at 8 bases. The V segment lost 4 bases and the J segment 11 bases; nucleotides outside the gene matches: 15. The CDR3 loop spans 15 amino acids. CDR1 is WNHNN and CDR2 is SYGVQD in the germline V gene (reference sequence). The CDR3 DNA reads TGCGCCAGCAGTGCTATAGCGGGACTACACAATGAGCAGTACTTC. The encoded protein is CASSAIAGLHNEQYF.

This clonotype was picked up a small number of times. The chain recombines TRBV7-8 with TRBJ2-6; D remains ambiguous. Germline V gene sequence: CDR1 SGHVS, CDR2 FQNEAQ. Trimming took 5 bases from V and 0 from J, leaving 8 bases between them. There are 15 residues in the CDR3. The CDR3 spells CASSPSGSGANVLTF. CDR3 DNA: TGTGCCAGCAGCCCTTCCGGCTCTGGGGCCAACGTCCTGACTTTC.

This chain uses TRBV7-6 with TRBJ2-1; 7 bases align to TRBD1. Unmatched junction bases numbered 3, after V lost 1 base and J lost 6 bases. This CDR3 comprises 14 residues. In germline, CDR1 is SGHVS, CDR2 FNYEAQ. The DNA of the CDR3 is TGTGCCAGCAGCTTAGGGGACAGATCCAATGAGCAGTTCTTC. Translating gives CASSLGDRSNEQFF.

The V call is TRBV7-3, the J call TRBJ2-1, with D unresolved. The better agreement between TRBJ2-7 and the DNA end casts doubt on the J call. CDR1 and CDR2 from the germline V gene are SGHTA and FQGTGA. The CDR3 is 13 residues long. CDR3 amino acids: CASSLSFQTEQYF. In DNA, the CDR3 is TGTGCCAGCAGCTTAAGTTTCCAGACTGAGCAGTACTTC.

By proportion, this clonotype is medium-sized. This could be a read error, since a much larger clone is one nucleotide away. The chain employs TRBV7-2 and TRBJ2-5, with D unresolved. Germline CDR1 reads SGHTA; CDR2 reads FQGNSA. This CDR3 comprises 15 residues. The V end lost 4 bases, the J end lost 11 bases, and 23 bases lay between the germline ends. This CDR3 reads CASSSMLTAYNEQYF. The CDR3 coding sequence is TGTGCCAGCAGCTCGATGCTTACAGCCTACAATGAGCAGTACTTC.